This T cell receptor beta chain originates from a study of cytomegalovirus exposure and HLA in healthy donors. Overall study results and limits: CMV serostatus was the only immune exposure information that was available. Follow-up analysis later connected one missense variant in DCLRE1C with trimming of TCR beta V- and J-genes. Analyses of presence/absence relied on an assumption of roughly uniform sequencing depth across donors. Productive rates of about 90% or about 30% were seen for most TCR beta V segments in an earlier analysis.

Trimming left V 3 bases short and J 5 bases short, with 7 bases between. Germline CDR1 is KGHSH and CDR2 is LQKENI. There are 13 residues in the CDR3. The PCR employed 60 Vbeta primers together with 13 Jbeta primers. Clones were read by immunoSEQ multiplex PCR, and TCRdb kept only the in-frame ones, dropping some. The sample contains under 200,000 clones, roughly 68% of which appear only once. Regarding this clone: Its cognate antigen is unknown.

The chain recombines TRBV18 with TRBJ2-2; the D is unclear. The source of this sequence is a woman aged 25 to 39 in good health and CMV-seronegative. Sequenced sample: PBMCs. In DNA form, the CDR3 reads TGTGCCAGCTCACCCGATCAGACCGGGGAGCTGTTTTTT. Translated: CASSPDQTGELFF. The whole variable domain, remainder taken from reference TRBV18 and TRBJ2-2, is NAGVMQNPRHLVRRRGQEARLRCSPMKGHSHVYWYRQLPEEGLKFMVYLQKENIIDESGMPKERFSAEFPKEGPSILRIQQVVRGDSAAYFCASSPDQTGELFFGEGSRLTVL.